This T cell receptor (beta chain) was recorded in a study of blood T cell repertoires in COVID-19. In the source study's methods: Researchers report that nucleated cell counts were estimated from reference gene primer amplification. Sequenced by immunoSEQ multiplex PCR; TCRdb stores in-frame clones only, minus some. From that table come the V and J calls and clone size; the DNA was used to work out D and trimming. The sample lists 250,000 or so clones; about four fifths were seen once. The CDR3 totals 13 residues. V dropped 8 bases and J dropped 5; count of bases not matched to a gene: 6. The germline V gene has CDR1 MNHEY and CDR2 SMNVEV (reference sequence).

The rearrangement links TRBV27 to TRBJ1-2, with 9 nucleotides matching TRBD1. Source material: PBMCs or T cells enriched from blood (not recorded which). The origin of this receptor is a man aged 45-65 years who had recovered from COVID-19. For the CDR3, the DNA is TGTGCCAGCGGCAAACAGGGGGCGTATGGCTACACCTTC. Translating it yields CASGKQGAYGYTF.